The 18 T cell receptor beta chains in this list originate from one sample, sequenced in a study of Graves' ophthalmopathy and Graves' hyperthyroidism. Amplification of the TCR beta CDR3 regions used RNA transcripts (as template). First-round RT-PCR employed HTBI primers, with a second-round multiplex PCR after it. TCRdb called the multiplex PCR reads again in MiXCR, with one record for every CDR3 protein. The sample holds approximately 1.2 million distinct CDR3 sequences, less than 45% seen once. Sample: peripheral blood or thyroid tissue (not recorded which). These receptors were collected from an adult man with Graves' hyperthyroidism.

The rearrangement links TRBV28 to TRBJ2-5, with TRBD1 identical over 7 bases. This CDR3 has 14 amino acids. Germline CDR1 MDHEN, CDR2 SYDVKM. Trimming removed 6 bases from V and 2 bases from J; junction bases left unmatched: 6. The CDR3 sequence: CASRWGQRQETQYF. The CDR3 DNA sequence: TGTGCCAGCAGATGGGGACAGAGACAAGAGACCCAGTACTTC.

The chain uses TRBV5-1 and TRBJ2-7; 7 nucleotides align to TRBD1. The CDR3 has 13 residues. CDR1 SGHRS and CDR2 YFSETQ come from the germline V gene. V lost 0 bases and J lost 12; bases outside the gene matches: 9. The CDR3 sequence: CASSLGGGEYPYF. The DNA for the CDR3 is TGCGCCAGCAGCTTGGGAGGGGGCGAATACCCGTACTTC. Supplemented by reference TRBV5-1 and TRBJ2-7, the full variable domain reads KAGVTQTPRYLIKTRGQQVTLSCSPISGHRSVSWYQQTPGQGLQFLFEYFSETQRNKGNFPGRFSGRQFSNSRSEMNVSTLELGDSALYLCASSLGGGEYPYFGPGTRLTVT.

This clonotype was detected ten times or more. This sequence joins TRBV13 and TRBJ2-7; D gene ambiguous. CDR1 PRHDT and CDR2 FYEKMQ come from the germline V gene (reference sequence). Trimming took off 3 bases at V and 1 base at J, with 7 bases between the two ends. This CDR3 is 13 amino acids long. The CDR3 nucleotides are TGTGCCAGCAGCTTCAGGCCGTCCTACGAGCAGTACTTC. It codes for CASSFRPSYEQYF.

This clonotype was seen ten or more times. Here the CDR3 DNA reads TGCAGTGCACTCACCCCCATGAACACTGAAGCTTTCTTT. Translation gives CSALTPMNTEAFF. This sequence joins TRBV20-1 and TRBJ1-1; D gene uncertain. V lost 6 bases and J 0 bases, leaving 11 bases between the germline ends. CDR1 is DFQATT and CDR2 is SNEGSKA in the germline V gene (reference sequence). The CDR3 totals 13 residues.

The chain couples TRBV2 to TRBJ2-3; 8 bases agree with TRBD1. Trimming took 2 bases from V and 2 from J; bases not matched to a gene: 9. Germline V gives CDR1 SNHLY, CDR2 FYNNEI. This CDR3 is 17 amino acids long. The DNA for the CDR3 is TGTGCCAGCAGTGAAATAGTTACAGGGGGTTCCACAGATACGCAGTATTTT. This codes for CASSEIVTGGSTDTQYF.

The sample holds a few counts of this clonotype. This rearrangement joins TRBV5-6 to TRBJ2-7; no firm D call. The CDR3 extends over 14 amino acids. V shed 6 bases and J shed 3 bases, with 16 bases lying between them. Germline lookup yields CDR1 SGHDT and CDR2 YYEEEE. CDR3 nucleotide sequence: TGTGCCAGCACCACCCCCCGCAGGTACTACGAGCAGTACTTC. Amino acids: CASTTPRRYYEQYF.

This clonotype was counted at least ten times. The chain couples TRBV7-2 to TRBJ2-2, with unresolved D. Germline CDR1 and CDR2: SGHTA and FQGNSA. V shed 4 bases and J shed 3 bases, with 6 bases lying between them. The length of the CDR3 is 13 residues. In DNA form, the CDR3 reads TGTGCCAGCAGCTCGGCCTACACCGGGGAGCTGTTTTTT. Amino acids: CASSSAYTGELFF.

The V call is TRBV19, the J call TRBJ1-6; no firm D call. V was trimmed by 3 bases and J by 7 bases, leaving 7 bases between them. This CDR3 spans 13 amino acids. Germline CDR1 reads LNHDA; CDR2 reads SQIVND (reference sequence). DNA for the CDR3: TGTGCCAGTAGTATCAGCCGGAATTCACCCCTCCACTTT. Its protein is CASSISRNSPLHF. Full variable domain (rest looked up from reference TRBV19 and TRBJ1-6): DGGITQSPKYLFRKEGQNVTLSCEQNLNHDAMYWYRQDPGQGLRLIYYSQIVNDFQKGDIAEGYSVSREKKESFPLTVTSAQKNPTAFYLCASSISRNSPLHFGNGTRLTVT.

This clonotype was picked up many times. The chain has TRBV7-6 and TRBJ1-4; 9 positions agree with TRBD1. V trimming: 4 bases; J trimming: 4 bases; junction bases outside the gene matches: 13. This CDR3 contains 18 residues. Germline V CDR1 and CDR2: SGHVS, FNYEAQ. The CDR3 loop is CASSSRDGGTGINEKLFF. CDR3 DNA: TGTGCCAGCAGCTCCCGGGATGGGGGGACAGGGATTAATGAAAAACTGTTTTTT.

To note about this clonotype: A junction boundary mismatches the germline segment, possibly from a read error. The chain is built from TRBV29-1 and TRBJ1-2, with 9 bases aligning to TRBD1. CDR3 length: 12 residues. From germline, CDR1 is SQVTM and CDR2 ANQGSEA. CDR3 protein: CSVDPGQGGRFF. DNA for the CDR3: TGCAGCGTAGACCCGGGACAGGGAGGGAGGTTCTTC.

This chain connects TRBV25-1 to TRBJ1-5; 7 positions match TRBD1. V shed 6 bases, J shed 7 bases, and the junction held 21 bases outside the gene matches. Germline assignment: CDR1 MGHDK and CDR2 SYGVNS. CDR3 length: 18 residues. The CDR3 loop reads CASRPCGNRGPTLQPQHF. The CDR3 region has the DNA TGTGCCAGCAGACCGTGTGGGAACAGGGGACCGACTCTGCAGCCCCAGCATTTT.

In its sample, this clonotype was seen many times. The CDR3 bases are TGTGCCAGCGGTAATATGAACACTGAAGCTTTCTTT. This codes for CASGNMNTEAFF. The chain couples TRBV19 to TRBJ1-1; no reliable D call. The V end was cut by 9 bases, the J end by 0 bases, with 8 bases between. The CDR3 runs to 12 residues. The germline V gene encodes CDR1 LNHDA and CDR2 SQIVND (reference sequence).

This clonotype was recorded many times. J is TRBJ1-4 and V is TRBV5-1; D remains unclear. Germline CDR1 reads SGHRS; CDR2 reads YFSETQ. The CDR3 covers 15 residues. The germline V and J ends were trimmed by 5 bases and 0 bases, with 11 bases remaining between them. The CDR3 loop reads CASRVTGATNEKLFF. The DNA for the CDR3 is TGCGCCAGCAGGGTCACGGGTGCAACTAATGAAAAACTGTTTTTT. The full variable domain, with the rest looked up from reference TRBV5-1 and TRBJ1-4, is KAGVTQTPRYLIKTRGQQVTLSCSPISGHRSVSWYQQTPGQGLQFLFEYFSETQRNKGNFPGRFSGRQFSNSRSEMNVSTLELGDSALYLCASRVTGATNEKLFFGSGTQLSVL.

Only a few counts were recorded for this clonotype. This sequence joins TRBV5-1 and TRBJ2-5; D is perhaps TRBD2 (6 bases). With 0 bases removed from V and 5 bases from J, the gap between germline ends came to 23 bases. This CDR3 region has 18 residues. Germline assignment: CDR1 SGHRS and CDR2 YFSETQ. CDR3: CASSLGITRPGTRETQYF. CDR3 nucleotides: TGCGCCAGCAGCTTGGGAATAACGCGGCCCGGGACTCGCGAGACCCAGTACTTC.

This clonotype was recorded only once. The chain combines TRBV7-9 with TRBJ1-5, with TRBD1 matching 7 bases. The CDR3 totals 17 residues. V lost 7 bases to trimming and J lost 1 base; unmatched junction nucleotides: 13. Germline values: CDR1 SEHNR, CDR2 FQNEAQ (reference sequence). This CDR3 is CASTIDPTGLSNQPQHF. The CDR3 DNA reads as TGTGCCAGCACCATTGATCCGACAGGGCTGAGCAATCAGCCCCAGCATTTT.

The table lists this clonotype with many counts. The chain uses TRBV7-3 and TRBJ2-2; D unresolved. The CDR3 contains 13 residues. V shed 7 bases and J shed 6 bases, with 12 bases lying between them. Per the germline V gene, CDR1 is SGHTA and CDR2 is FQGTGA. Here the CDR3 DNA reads TGTGCCAGCACCACGTTACAGTCCGGGGAGCTGTTTTTT. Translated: CASTTLQSGELFF.

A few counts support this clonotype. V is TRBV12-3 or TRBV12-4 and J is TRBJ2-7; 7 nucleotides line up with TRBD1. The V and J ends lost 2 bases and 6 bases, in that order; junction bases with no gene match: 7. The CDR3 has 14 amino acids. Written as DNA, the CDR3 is TGTGCCAGCAGTTTAACACAGGGGCCGGCCGAGCAGTACTTC. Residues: CASSLTQGPAEQYF.

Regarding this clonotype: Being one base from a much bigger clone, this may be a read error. This chain's CDR3 is CASSHLGQTNTGELFF. CDR3 nucleotide sequence: TGTGCCAGCAGCCACCTTGGACAGACGAACACCGGGGAGCTGTTTTTT. V is TRBV11-1 and J is TRBJ2-2, with D perhaps TRBD1 (6 bases). Trimming shortened V by 5 bases and J by 0 bases, and 13 bases separated the two germline ends. Germline V gene lookup returns CDR1 SGHAT and CDR2 FQDESV (reference sequence). CDR3 length: 16 amino acids.